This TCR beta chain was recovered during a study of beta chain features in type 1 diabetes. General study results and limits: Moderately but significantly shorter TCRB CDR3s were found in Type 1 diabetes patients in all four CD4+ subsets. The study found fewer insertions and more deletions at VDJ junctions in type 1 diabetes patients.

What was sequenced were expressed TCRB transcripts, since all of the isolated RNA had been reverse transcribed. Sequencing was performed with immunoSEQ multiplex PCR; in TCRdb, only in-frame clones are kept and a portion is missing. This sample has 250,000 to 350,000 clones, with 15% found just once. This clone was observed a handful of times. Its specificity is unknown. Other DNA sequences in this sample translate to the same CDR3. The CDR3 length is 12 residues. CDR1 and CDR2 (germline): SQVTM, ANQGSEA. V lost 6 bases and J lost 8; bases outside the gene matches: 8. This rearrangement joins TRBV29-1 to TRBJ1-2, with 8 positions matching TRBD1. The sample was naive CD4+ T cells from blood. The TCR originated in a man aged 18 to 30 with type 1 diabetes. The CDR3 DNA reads TGCAGCGTGGCTGACAGGGGATACGGCTACACCTTC. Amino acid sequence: CSVADRGYGYTF.